The T cell receptor (beta chain) under discussion was sequenced for a study of blood T cell repertoires in COVID-19. Study overall: T cells, B-cell-depleted T cells, or PBMCs supplied cDNA or gDNA.

Original data processing: Amplified reference gene primers provided the basis for estimating nucleated cell counts. Clones were sequenced by immunoSEQ multiplex PCR, and TCRdb holds only the in-frame ones, with some missing. The DNA gave D and trimming, while V, J and clone size come from that table. This sample carries 180,000 or so clones, about 88% of them seen once, and the ten largest clones take 2% to 2.5%. The CDR3 has 11 residues. Germline V lookup: CDR1 MDHEN, CDR2 SYDVKM. The ends were cut back, 10 bases at V and 7 bases at J, with 11 bases in the middle. The TCR sequence derives from a woman between 40 and 50 years old with acute COVID-19. The chain carries TRBV28 and TRBJ2-1; tentative D call: TRBD2 (5 bases). The sample taken for sequencing was PBMCs or T cells enriched from blood (not recorded which). The CDR3 reads CATRTLNEQFF. As DNA, the CDR3 is TGTGCCACCAGGACTCTTAATGAGCAGTTCTTC.